This T cell receptor beta chain was profiled in a study of blood T cell repertoires in COVID-19. About the study: The United States, Italy and Spain supplied acute and convalescent COVID-19 samples. T cells, B-cell-depleted T cells, or PBMCs supplied cDNA or gDNA.

The CDR3 covers 16 residues. The V end was cut by 1 base, the J end by 4 bases, with 14 bases between. Germline V gene lookup returns CDR1 SGHAT and CDR2 FQNNGV. Method: immunoSEQ multiplex PCR; TCRdb's copy keeps in-frame clones and lacks some. The data hold 150,000 to 200,000 clones, with 80% to 90% observed a single time. V and J are TRBV11-2 and TRBJ1-5; the D is unclear. The sequencing sample was made of peripheral blood. This receptor was taken from a man younger than 35 with active or convalescent COVID-19. The CDR3: CASSLAHRGRNQPQHF. CDR3 coding DNA: TGTGCCAGCAGCTTAGCGCATAGAGGGCGGAATCAGCCCCAGCATTTT.